This T cell receptor (beta chain) was recovered during a study of cytomegalovirus exposure and HLA in healthy donors. Both 60 Vbeta primers and 13 Jbeta primers went into the PCR. TCRdb keeps only in-frame clones here, not all; method: immunoSEQ multiplex PCR. Of some 140,000 clones listed, roughly four fifths were seen once; the top ten hold 2% to 2.5%. Trimming removed 4 bases from V and 4 bases from J, with 8 bases in between. The CDR3 length is 13 residues. The sequence was collected from a man aged 25 to 40 in good health and CMV-seronegative. The material sequenced was PBMCs. J is TRBJ2-2 and V is TRBV5-3; D remains ambiguous. TRBV5-3 is identified as an open reading frame with a role that is uncertain. The CDR3 nucleotides read TGTGCCAGAAGCCCTCAGGTCACCGGGGAGCTGTTTTTT. It encodes CARSPQVTGELFF.